This TCR beta chain was obtained from a study of blood T cells in healthy people across ages. There are many counts of this clonotype. The target antigen is unknown. The authors ran a second PCR of roughly 6 to 12 cycles using a sample-barcoded 5' primer and a J-beta primer mix. Each CDR3 protein is one row after TCRdb ran MiXCR on the 5' RACE reads. The sample consists of about 780,000 distinct CDR3 sequences, 46% of them appearing once. The study, taken as a whole, reports: Among T cells, TCR beta diversity per million cells dropped roughly linearly as age rose.

The CDR3 sequence is 11 residues long. V was trimmed by 3 bases and J by 8 bases, leaving 4 bases between them. CDR1 and CDR2 from the germline V gene are KGHDR and SFDVKD. The TCR was taken from an elderly man in good health. The chain couples TRBV24-1 to TRBJ2-4; no definite D call. The sample comprised blood. The CDR3 sequence: CATSDGDIQYF. In DNA, the CDR3 is TGTGCCACCAGTGATGGGGACATTCAGTACTTC.